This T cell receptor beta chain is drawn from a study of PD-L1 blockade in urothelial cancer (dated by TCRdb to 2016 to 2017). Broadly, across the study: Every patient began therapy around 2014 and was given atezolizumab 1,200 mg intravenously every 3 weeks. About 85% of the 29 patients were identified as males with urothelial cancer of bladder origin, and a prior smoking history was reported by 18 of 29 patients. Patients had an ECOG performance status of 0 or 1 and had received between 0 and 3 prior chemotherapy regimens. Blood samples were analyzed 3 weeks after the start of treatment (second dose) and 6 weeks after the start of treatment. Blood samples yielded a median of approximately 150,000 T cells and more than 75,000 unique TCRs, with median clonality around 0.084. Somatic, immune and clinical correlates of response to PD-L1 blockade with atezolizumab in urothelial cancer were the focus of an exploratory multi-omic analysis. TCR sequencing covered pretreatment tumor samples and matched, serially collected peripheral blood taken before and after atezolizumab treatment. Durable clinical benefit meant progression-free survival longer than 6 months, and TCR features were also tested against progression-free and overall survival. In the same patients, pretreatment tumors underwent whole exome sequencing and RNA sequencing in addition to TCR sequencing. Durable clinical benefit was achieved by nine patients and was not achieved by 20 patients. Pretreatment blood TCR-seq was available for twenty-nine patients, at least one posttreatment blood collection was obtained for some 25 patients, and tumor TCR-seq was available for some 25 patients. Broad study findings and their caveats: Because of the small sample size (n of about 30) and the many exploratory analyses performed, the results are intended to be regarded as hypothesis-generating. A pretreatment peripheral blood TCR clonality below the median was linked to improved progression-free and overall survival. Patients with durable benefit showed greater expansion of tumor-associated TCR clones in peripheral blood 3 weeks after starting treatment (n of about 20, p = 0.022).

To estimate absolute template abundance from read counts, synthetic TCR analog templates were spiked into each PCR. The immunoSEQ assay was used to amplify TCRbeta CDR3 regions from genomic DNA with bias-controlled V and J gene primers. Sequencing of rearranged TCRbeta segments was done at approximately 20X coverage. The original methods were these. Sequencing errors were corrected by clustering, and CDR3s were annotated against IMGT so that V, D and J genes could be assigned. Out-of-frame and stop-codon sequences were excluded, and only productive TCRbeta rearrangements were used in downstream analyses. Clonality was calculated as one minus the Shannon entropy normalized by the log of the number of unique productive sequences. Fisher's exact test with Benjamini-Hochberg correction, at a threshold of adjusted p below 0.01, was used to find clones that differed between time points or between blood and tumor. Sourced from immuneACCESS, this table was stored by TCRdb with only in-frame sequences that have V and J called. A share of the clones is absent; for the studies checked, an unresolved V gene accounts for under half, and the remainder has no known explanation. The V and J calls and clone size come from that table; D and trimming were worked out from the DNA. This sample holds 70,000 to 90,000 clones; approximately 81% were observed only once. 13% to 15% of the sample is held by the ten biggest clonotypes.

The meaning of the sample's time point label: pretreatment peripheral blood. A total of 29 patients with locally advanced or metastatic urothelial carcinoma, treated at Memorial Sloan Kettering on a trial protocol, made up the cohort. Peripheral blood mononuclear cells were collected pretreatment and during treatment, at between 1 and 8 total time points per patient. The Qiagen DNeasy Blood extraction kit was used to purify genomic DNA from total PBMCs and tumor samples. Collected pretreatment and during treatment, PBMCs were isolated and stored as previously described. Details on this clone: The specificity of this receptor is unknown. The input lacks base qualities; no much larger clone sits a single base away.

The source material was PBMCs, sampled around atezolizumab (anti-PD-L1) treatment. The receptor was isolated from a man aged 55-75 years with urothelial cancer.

The CDR3 here reads CASSQETGYGYTF. The DNA reads TGCGCCAGCAGCCAAGAGACAGGATATGGCTACACCTTC. Here the chain combines TRBV4-1 and TRBJ1-2; the D gene is perhaps TRBD1, on 6 matching bases. The V and J ends are trimmed by 0 bases and 5 bases, leaving 7 bases between them. Its CDR3 holds 13 amino acids, cysteine through phenylalanine. Of all the DNA, just the CDR3 is kept, 39 bases in frame from base 1. CDR1 and CDR2 (MGHRA, YSYEKL) derive from the germline V gene.